This T cell receptor beta chain was identified during a study of blood T cell repertoires in COVID-19. Across the study: Samples representing acute and convalescent COVID-19 were sourced from the United States, Italy and Spain. T cells, B-cell-depleted T cells, or PBMCs provided the cDNA or gDNA that served as material.

The Seattle patients joined while their infection was active and were tracked longitudinally afterward. Authors' data handling: Researchers report that nucleated cell counts were estimated from reference gene primer amplification. Assay: immunoSEQ multiplex PCR; the TCRdb copy retains only in-frame clones and omits some. From that table come the V and J calls and clone size; the DNA was used to work out D and trimming. This table has approximately 530,000 clones, around nine tenths appearing once. Looked up from germline, CDR1 is LNHDA and CDR2 is SQIVND (reference sequence). This CDR3 is 14 amino acids long. Trimming shortened V by 0 bases and J by 7 bases, and 9 bases separated the two germline ends.

The sequenced material came from peripheral blood. This chain joins TRBV19 and TRBJ2-2, with a possible D match to TRBD2 (6 bases). This sequence was found in a woman in her 50s with COVID-19, enrolled during active disease. The CDR3 DNA reads TGTGCCAGTAGTATAGAGGAGGGGAACGGGGAGCTGTTTTTT. As protein: CASSIEEGNGELFF. Drawing the rest from reference TRBV19 and TRBJ2-2, the complete variable domain is DGGITQSPKYLFRKEGQNVTLSCEQNLNHDAMYWYRQDPGQGLRLIYYSQIVNDFQKGDIAEGYSVSREKKESFPLTVTSAQKNPTAFYLCASSIEEGNGELFFGEGSRLTVL.